The entry below describes one TCR beta chain. Via MiXCR, TCRdb re-called the RACE reads, giving one row per CDR3 protein. The table has about 51,000 distinct CDR3 sequences, approximately 9.8% seen once. Trimming cost V 4 bases and J 4 bases; bases outside gene matches: 5. Germline CDR1 SGHRS, CDR2 YFSETQ. This CDR3 contains 15 residues. This specimen comes from a study of human T cells and chemical hapten exposure. Study context: A 2 cm by 2 cm inner upper arm patch received 2% DPC for sensitization. DPC at 0.01% went onto the upper back in patch tests, read at 6 days. The patients were mostly female; they had alopecia areata, totalis or universalis.

Documented time point: pre-sensitization, week 0. The sample's treatment: therapeutic diphenylcyclopropenone sensitization with weekly scalp DPC. Every patch test was put on after a blood sample was taken. This specimen was whole blood, taken in connection with sensitization to the hapten diphenylcyclopropenone (DPC). The chain joins TRBV5-1 to TRBJ2-3; 11 bases map to TRBD2. The source is a woman aged 40-49 years with alopecia areata. Some clones in this sample may be carry-over from other donors' samples. Written as DNA, the CDR3 is TGCGCCAGCAGCACGACTAGCGGGGCGGCAGATACGCAGTATTTT. This encodes CASSTTSGAADTQYF. The complete variable domain, with remaining parts taken from reference TRBV5-1 and TRBJ2-3, reads KAGVTQTPRYLIKTRGQQVTLSCSPISGHRSVSWYQQTPGQGLQFLFEYFSETQRNKGNFPGRFSGRQFSNSRSEMNVSTLELGDSALYLCASSTTSGAADTQYFGPGTRLTVL.